This T cell receptor beta chain was sequenced during a study of shared clonotypes between healthy human individuals. For the study at large: The plates for each donor numbered three CD4 naive, three CD4 memory, two CD8 naive and one CD8 memory. Whole-study findings and limits: Clonotypes that were shared across a handful of donors made up 4.5% to 5% of naive CD4 clonotypes. Researchers found naive subsets generally carried larger estimated richness than memory subsets.

A word on this clone: The antigen is undetermined.

The protocol was immunoSEQ multiplex PCR, while the TCRdb copy is restricted to in-frame clones and leaves out a portion. The profile shows roughly 2,500,000 clones, 80% to 95% of them singletons. Partitioning of CD4+ cells yielded a CD45RA+ naive subset and a CD45RA-negative memory subset. Sequencing used naive CD4+ T cells from PBMCs. Subset: CD45RA+ positively selected. This TCR came from a man aged 18 to 35 in good health. Some clones in this sample may be carry-over from other donors' samples.

For the CDR3, the DNA is TGTGCCAGCAGTCGGTCTTCCCAAGAGACCCAGTACTTC. Amino acid sequence: CASSRSSQETQYF. The chain joins TRBV25-1 to TRBJ2-5; D is uncertain. Trimming removed 5 bases at V and 1 base at J, with 8 bases between. Per germline, CDR1 MGHDK and CDR2 SYGVNS. The CDR3 consists of 13 residues.